This T cell receptor beta chain was found in a study of T cell responses to AZD1222 COVID-19 vaccine (dated by TCRdb to the early 2020s). In the study overall: TCR sequencing covered fewer than 250 trial participants: approximately 200 given two doses of AZD1222 and some 25 given two doses of MenACWY control vaccine. Enrollment into the trials was organized by age into subgroups of 18-55, 56-69 and 70-plus years, and those subgroups contained approximately 150, 30 and 60 TCR-sequenced participants, respectively.

In the paper's terms, the time point label means: about 28 days (+/-7) after the second vaccine dose. Because spike-specific TCR depth and breadth did not differ between the two schedules, AZD1222 recipients who got a second dose at roughly 4 weeks were pooled with those who got a second dose at roughly 12 weeks. Vaccinee samples came from UK trials COV001 and COV002, including a single-blind randomized controlled phase 2/3 trial of AZD1222 (ChAdOx1 nCoV-19) in healthy adults. Trial participant PBMC samples were collected at day 0 and day 28 after the second dose for TCRbeta chain sequencing. The CDR3 regions of human TCRbeta chains were analyzed by immunosequencing. In the original analysis: Repertoire TCRs were checked for matches against a reference library of SARS-CoV-2-specific TCRs that had been generated using the MIRA antigen-specificity platform. Breadth was defined as the fraction of unique TCRs that were SARS-CoV-2-associated, and depth was defined as the fraction of total T cells that were SARS-CoV-2-associated. Using the MIRA data, every spike-specific TCR was mapped to the spike region that the TCR reacted to and assigned to either a CD4 or a CD8 class. Log10-transformed breadth and depth values were compared by one-way ANOVA with Sidak's multiple comparisons tests. Not all clones reach the TCRdb copy of this immuneACCESS table, which keeps in-frame sequences only. Checked studies attribute under half of the gap to unresolved V genes and leave the rest unexplained. That table is the source of V, J and clone size, and D and trimming were worked out from the DNA. The sample table records fewer than 110,000 clones; approximately 90% of these occur just once. The ten largest make up 8% to 10% of the sample.

Worth noting for this clone: No cognate antigen has been identified for it. Per-nucleotide qualities are absent, and no much larger clonotype sits a single base away.

Its CDR3 holds 14 amino acids, cysteine through phenylalanine. The entry retains the CDR3 DNA only, 42 bases that are in frame from base 1. Reading the germline V gene gives CDR1 MNHEY and CDR2 SVGAGI. The germline V and J ends show losses of 4 bases and 2 bases respectively, and no gene match explains 4 bases of the junction. The investigation overall reported the following: The whole spike protein was spanned by vaccine-associated CD4 TCRs, and dominant responses were seen in regions 160-218 and 743-854. After two AZD1222 doses, both the breadth and the depth of spike-specific TCRs were significantly higher than at day 0 and than in MenACWY recipients. Reportedly, almost half of the unique spike-specific TCRs recognized epitopes lying outside the regions that are mutated in the B.1.351 and B.1.1.7 variants. Participants were mostly white British and included more females than males, and it was suggested by the authors that clonal diversity may have been underestimated. Because no samples from the day 14 peak response were available, repertoires could be characterized only after the peak T cell response. Only 5 to 7 AZD1222 recipients were SARS-CoV-2 seropositive at baseline, limiting conclusions about previously exposed vaccinees. The 56-69-year group was small, and its depth increase did not reach significance, likely because of low power.

The TCR originated in an adult who received the AZD1222 COVID-19 vaccine. The sample consisted of peripheral blood, taken 28 days after the second AZD1222 dose. The rearranged chain carries TRBV6-5 and TRBJ2-5, with 7 junctional bases fitting TRBD2. The bases read TGTGCCAGCAGTTCTAGCGGTCTACAAGAGACCCAGTACTTC. Translated, this gives CASSSSGLQETQYF.